This TCR beta chain originates from a study of vaccination and CD4 T cells after COVID-19. Time point denoted: late sampling 161 to 241 days after vaccination in three convalescent patients. Sample treatment: approximately 9-day PBMC culture with coronavirus spike peptide pools or control peptides (ViraFEST assay). With the Oncomine TCR Beta short-read assay, DNA from cultured CD4+ T cells was sequenced. Each CDR3 protein is one row after TCRdb ran MiXCR on the PCR reads. The sample shows about 21,000 distinct CDR3 sequences, roughly 46% of them seen only once. For this clonotype: Its matching antigen is unknown.

Per the germline V gene, CDR1 is SGHNT and CDR2 is YYREEE (reference sequence). The V end lost 0 bases, the J end lost 5 bases, and 12 bases lay between the germline ends. The CDR3 sequence is 14 residues long. The source was CD4+ T cells from blood, cultured in vitro, collected about 7 months after SARS-CoV-2 vaccination. The J gene is TRBJ2-7, the V gene TRBV5-4; D ambiguous. This receptor was obtained from a human donor who had recovered from COVID-19. The CDR3 nucleotides are TGTGCCAGCAGCTTGGTGGTTACCCCCAACGAGCAGTACTTC. Translated: CASSLVVTPNEQYF.